One sample yielded the 5 T cell receptor beta chains listed below, sequenced in a study of blood T cells in healthy people across ages. A sample-barcoded 5' primer and a J-beta primer mix were used in a second PCR of about 7 to 12 cycles. MiXCR was run by TCRdb on the 5' RACE reads, yielding one entry per CDR3 protein. The sample consists of some 640,000 distinct CDR3 sequences, approximately 30% of them appearing once. The sequencing sample was made of blood. The receptors stem from a woman of 80 years or more in good health.

This clonotype came up many times. The chain is built from TRBV3-1 and TRBJ1-5; no clear D gene. The CDR3 consists of 13 residues. V gave up 1 base and J gave up 9 bases, with 10 bases separating them. Germline V gene lookup returns CDR1 LGHDT and CDR2 YNNKEL (reference sequence). CDR3 residues: CASSQGDGGPQHF. The CDR3 nucleotides are TGTGCCAGCAGCCAAGGAGATGGCGGGCCCCAGCATTTT.

Points on this clonotype: The junction differs from germline at one of its ends, possibly a read error. Here the CDR3 reads CASSQDPGTGALF. The DNA of the CDR3 is TGCGCCAGCAGCCAAGACCCGGGGACAGGGGCACTCTTC. The rearrangement uses TRBV4-3 and TRBJ2-7, with 10 bases lining up with TRBD1. Germline loops: CDR1 LGHNA, CDR2 YSLEER. This CDR3 region has 13 residues.

V is TRBV28 and J is TRBJ2-7, with TRBD1 matching 7 bases. The CDR3 has 15 amino acids. The V gene's germline CDR1 is MDHEN and CDR2 SYDVKM. The junction had 11 bases not matched to a gene; V was cut back by 6 bases and J by 3 bases. CDR3 bases: TGTGCCAGCAGCACAAGCGAGGGGGCCCACTACGAGCAGTACTTC. Its translation: CASSTSEGAHYEQYF.

This clonotype has at least ten counts. The chain links TRBV4-2 to TRBJ2-7; TRBD2 matches at 9 bases. V was clipped by 3 bases and J by 4 bases; unmatched bases: 7. CDR3 size: 15 residues. Per the germline V gene, CDR1 is LGHNA and CDR2 is YNFKEQ. This CDR3 is CASSQWLAGPYEQYF. The CDR3 nucleotides are TGTGCCAGCAGCCAGTGGCTAGCGGGACCTTACGAGCAGTACTTC.

This clonotype has ten or more counts. The chain combines TRBV7-6 with TRBJ1-1; 9 nucleotides agree with TRBD1. This CDR3 comprises 15 residues. The germline gives CDR1 SGHVS, CDR2 FNYEAQ. With V trimmed by 5 bases and J by 1 base, 5 bases remained unmatched. The CDR3 DNA reads TGTGCCAGCAGCCCCGGGACAGGGAGGAACACTGAAGCTTTCTTT. Its translation: CASSPGTGRNTEAFF. The whole variable domain, remainder taken from reference TRBV7-6 and TRBJ1-1, is GAGVSQSPRYKVTKRGQDVALRCDPISGHVSLYWYRQALGQGPEFLTYFNYEAQQDKSGLPNDRFSAERPEGSISTLTIQRTEQRDSAMYRCASSPGTGRNTEAFFGQGTRLTVV.